This TCR beta chain was documented in a study of cytomegalovirus exposure and HLA in healthy donors. The overall study: Among around 400 genotyped donors, roughly 81% fell in the Caucasian-associated ancestry cluster.

It was with 60 Vbeta and 13 Jbeta primers that the PCR ran. Repertoires were generated with immunoSEQ multiplex PCR, while TCRdb's copy carries only in-frame clones and drops some. The repertoire holds about 160,000 clones, with 68% as singletons. Study-wide results and caveats: Later findings reportedly placed an Asian-associated ancestry cluster below the approximately 620-donor mean for N-insertions. A later analysis showed HLA-associated TCR beta chains outstripping equally common others in clonal expansion.

Germline loops: CDR1 MNHEY, CDR2 SMNVEV (reference sequence). The ends were cut back, 7 bases at V and 3 bases at J, with 16 bases in the middle. The CDR3 consists of 15 residues. Notes on this clone: Its antigen remains unknown.

The sequencing input was PBMCs. The clonotype was recovered from a woman aged 35 to 49 in good health and CMV-seropositive. V is TRBV27 and J is TRBJ1-5; D is undetermined. In DNA, the CDR3 is TGTGCCAGCACCCTTAAGCCGGGGTCCAATCAGCCCCAGCATTTT. This encodes CASTLKPGSNQPQHF.